This T cell receptor (beta chain) comes out of a study of T cells in Graves' hyperthyroidism and ophthalmopathy. Study outcomes and limitations: A 13 V-J model separated ophthalmopathy from stable hyperthyroidism.

Germline V gene data show CDR1 as KGHDR and CDR2 as SFDVKD. V trimming: 3 bases; J trimming: 0 bases; junction bases outside the gene matches: 11. This CDR3 spans 20 amino acids. Uncontrolled infection, other autoimmune disease, pregnancy or lactation barred patients from enrollment. Comment on this clonotype: The antigen is undetermined.

Researchers amplified the TCR beta CDR3 regions from RNA transcripts. The TCR CDR3 was amplified in a first-round RT-PCR using the HTBI primer set. TCRdb reprocessed the multiplex PCR reads via MiXCR and lists one record per CDR3 protein. The sample records around 580,000 distinct CDR3 sequences, around 45% being singletons. The source is a woman aged 18 to 35 with Graves' hyperthyroidism. The chain uses TRBV24-1 and TRBJ1-6, with TRBD1 matching over 9 bases. Source material: peripheral blood or thyroid tissue (not recorded which). This CDR3 is CATSDQPGQGGNSYNSPLHF. For the CDR3, the DNA is TGTGCCACCAGTGATCAGCCGGGACAGGGCGGGAACTCCTATAATTCACCCCTCCACTTT.